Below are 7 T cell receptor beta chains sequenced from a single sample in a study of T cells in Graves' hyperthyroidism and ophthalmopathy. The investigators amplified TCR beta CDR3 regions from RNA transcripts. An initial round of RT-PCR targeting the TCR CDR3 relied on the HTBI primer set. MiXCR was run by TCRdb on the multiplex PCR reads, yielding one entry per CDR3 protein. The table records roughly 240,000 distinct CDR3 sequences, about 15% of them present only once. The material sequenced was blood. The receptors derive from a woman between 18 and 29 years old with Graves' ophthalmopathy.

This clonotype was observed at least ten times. The chain's CDR3 is CASSNPWTANSPLHF. Written as DNA, the CDR3 is TGTGCCAGCAGTAACCCCTGGACAGCTAATTCACCCCTCCACTTT. V and J are TRBV6-2 or TRBV6-3 and TRBJ1-6; D may be TRBD1 (6 bases). V lost 5 bases, J lost 6 bases, and 14 bases lay in between. CDR3 length: 15 amino acids. Germline V CDR1 and CDR2: MNHEY, SVGEGT.

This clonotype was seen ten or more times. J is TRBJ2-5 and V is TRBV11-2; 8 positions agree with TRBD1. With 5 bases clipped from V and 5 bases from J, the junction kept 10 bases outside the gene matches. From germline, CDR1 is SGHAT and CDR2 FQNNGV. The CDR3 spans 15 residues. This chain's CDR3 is CASSAPGQARETQYF. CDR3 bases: TGTGCCAGCAGCGCACCGGGACAGGCAAGGGAGACCCAGTACTTC.

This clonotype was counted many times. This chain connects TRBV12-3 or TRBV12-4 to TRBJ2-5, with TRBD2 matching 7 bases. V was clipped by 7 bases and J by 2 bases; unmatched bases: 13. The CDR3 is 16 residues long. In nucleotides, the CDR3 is TGTGCCAGCACCCCCCCAGGCGCGGGGGTTCAAGAGACCCAGTACTTC. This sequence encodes CASTPPGAGVQETQYF.

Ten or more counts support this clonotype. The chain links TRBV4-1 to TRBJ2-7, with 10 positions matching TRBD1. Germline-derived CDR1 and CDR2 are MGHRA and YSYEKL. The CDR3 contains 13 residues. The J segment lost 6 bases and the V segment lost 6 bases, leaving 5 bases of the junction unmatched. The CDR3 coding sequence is TGCGCCAGCAGACGACAGGGGGCCGGCGAGCAGTACTTC. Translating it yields CASRRQGAGEQYF.

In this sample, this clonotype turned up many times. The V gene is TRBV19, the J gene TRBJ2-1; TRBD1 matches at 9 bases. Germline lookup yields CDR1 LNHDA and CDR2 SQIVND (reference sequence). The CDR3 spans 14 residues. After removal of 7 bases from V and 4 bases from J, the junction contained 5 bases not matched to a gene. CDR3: CASTPGQGYNEQFF. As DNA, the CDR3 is TGTGCCAGTACCCCGGGACAGGGATACAATGAGCAGTTCTTC.

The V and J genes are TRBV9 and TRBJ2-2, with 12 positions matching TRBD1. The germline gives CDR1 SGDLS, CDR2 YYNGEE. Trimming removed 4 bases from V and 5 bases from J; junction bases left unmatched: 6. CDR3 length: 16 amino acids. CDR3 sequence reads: CASSLGTGGSTGELFF. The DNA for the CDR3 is TGTGCCAGCAGCCTCGGGACAGGGGGCTCGACCGGGGAGCTGTTTTTT.

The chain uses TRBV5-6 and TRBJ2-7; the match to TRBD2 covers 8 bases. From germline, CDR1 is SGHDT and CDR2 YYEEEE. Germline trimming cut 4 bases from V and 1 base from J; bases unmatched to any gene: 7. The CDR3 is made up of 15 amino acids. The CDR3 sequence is CASSPTGTRSYEQYF. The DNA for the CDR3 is TGTGCCAGCAGCCCCACCGGGACTAGGTCCTACGAGCAGTACTTC.